These 7 T cell receptor beta chains were sequenced from one sample in a study of OX40 agonist ivuxolimab in advanced cancers. Assay: immunoSEQ multiplex PCR; the TCRdb copy retains only in-frame clones and omits some. In the table there are 55,000 to 70,000 clones, more than 75% of which are singletons. The specimen was CD4+ or CD8+ T cells sorted from blood, collected in a trial of the OX40 agonist ivuxolimab. The receptors shown here come from an adult with an advanced solid tumor such as melanoma, head and neck, liver or kidney cancer.

CDR3 nucleotides: TGTGCCTGGGGCGTAAATGAACTGGGAGCTTTCTTT. Protein sequence: CAWGVNELGAFF. The V and J genes are TRBV30 and TRBJ1-1; D gene ambiguous. This CDR3 comprises 12 residues. Trimming cost V 5 bases and J 10 bases, with 17 bases left between them. Germline-derived CDR1 and CDR2 are GTSNPN and SVGIG (reference sequence).

The chain recombines TRBV6-5 with TRBJ1-5; weak D call: TRBD1 (6 bases). CDR3 length equals 14 residues. Trimming removed 6 bases at V and 5 bases at J, with 14 bases between. Germline-derived CDR1 and CDR2 are MNHEY and SVGAGI. The CDR3 nucleotides are TGTGCCAGCAGAGTAACAGGGAGGGATCAGCCCCAGCATTTT. Its protein product is CASRVTGRDQPQHF.

The chain carries TRBV7-2 and TRBJ2-1; D not certain. The germline gives CDR1 SGHTA, CDR2 FQGNSA. The CDR3 contains 13 residues. V lost 3 bases and J lost 4, with 7 bases in between. CDR3 nucleotide sequence: TGTGCCAGCAGCTTGGACCGATACAATGAGCAGTTCTTC. Encoded protein: CASSLDRYNEQFF.

The chain carries TRBV10-3 and TRBJ2-1, with 9 bases matching TRBD2. V lost 3 bases to trimming and J lost 4 bases; unmatched junction nucleotides: 7. There are 16 residues in the CDR3. The germline V gene has CDR1 ENHRY and CDR2 SYGVKD. CDR3 loop: CAISERLAERYNEQFF. As DNA, the CDR3 is TGTGCCATCAGTGAAAGACTAGCGGAGCGATACAATGAGCAGTTCTTC.

This chain joins TRBV19 and TRBJ1-1; 9 nucleotides align to TRBD1. This CDR3 region has 17 residues. In germline, CDR1 is LNHDA, CDR2 SQIVND (reference sequence). The junction had 12 bases not matched to a gene; V was cut back by 7 bases and J by 0 bases. The CDR3 DNA is TGTGCCAGTACCGACGGACAGGGGAGAGGGGTGAACACTGAAGCTTTCTTT. Protein sequence: CASTDGQGRGVNTEAFF.

This sequence joins TRBV28 and TRBJ2-7; D is uncertain. V was cut by 10 bases and J by 2 bases, with 15 bases left in between. The CDR3 has 13 amino acids. Germline V gene sequence: CDR1 MDHEN, CDR2 SYDVKM. CDR3 in amino acids: CATVNPFTYEQYF. DNA for the CDR3: TGTGCCACCGTGAATCCGTTTACCTACGAGCAGTACTTC.

The CDR3: CASSPISAGVEGYTF. For the CDR3, the DNA is TGTGCCAGCAGCCCGATCTCGGCAGGGGTAGAGGGCTACACCTTC. The chain uses TRBV5-6 and TRBJ1-2; tentatively, D is TRBD1 (6 bases). CDR3 length: 15 amino acids. The germline gives CDR1 SGHDT, CDR2 YYEEEE. The V and J ends lost 4 bases and 8 bases respectively, with 21 bases between them.